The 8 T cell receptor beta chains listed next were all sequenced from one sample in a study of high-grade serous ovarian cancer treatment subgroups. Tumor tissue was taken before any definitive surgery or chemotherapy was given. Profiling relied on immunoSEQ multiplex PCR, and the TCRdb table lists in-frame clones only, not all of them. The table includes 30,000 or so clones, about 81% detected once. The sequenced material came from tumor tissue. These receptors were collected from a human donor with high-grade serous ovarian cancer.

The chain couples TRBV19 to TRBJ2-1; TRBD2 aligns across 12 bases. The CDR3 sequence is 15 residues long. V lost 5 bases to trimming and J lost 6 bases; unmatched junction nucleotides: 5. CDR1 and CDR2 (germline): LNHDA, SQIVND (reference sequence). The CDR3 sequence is CASSLAGGRSNEQFF. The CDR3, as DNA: TGTGCCAGTAGTCTAGCGGGAGGGCGTTCCAATGAGCAGTTCTTC. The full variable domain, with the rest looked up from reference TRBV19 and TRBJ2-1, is DGGITQSPKYLFRKEGQNVTLSCEQNLNHDAMYWYRQDPGQGLRLIYYSQIVNDFQKGDIAEGYSVSREKKESFPLTVTSAQKNPTAFYLCASSLAGGRSNEQFFGPGTRLTVL.

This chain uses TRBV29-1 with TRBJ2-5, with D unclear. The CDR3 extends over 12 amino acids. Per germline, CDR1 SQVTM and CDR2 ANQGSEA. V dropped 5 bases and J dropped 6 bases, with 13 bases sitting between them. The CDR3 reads CSVTRSEQTQYF. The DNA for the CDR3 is TGCAGCGTTACCCGGTCCGAGCAGACCCAGTACTTC.

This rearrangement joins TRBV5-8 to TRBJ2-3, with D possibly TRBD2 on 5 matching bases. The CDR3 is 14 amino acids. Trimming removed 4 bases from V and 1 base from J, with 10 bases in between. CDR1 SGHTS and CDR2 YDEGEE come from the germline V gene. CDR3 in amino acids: CASSRRTGTDTQYF. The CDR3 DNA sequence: TGTGCCAGCAGCCGGAGGACTGGCACAGATACGCAGTATTTT.

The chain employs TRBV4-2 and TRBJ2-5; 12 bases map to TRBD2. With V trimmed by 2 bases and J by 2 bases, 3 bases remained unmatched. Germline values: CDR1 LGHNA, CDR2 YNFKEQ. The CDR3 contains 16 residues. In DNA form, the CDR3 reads TGTGCCAGCAGCCAAACTAGCGGGAGGTGGCAAGAGACCCAGTACTTC. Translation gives CASSQTSGRWQETQYF.

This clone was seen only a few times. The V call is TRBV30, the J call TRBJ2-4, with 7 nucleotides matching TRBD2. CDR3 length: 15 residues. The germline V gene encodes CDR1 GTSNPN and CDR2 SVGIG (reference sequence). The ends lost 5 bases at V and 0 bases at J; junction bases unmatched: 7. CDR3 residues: CAWARLAVAKNIQYF. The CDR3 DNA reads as TGTGCCTGGGCGAGGCTAGCGGTAGCCAAAAACATTCAGTACTTC. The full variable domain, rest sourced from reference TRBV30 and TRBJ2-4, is SQTIHQWPATLVQPVGSPLSLECTVEGTSNPNLYWYRQAAGRGLQLLFYSVGIGQISSEVPQNLSASRPQDRQFILSSKKLLLSDSGFYLCAWARLAVAKNIQYFGAGTRLSVL.

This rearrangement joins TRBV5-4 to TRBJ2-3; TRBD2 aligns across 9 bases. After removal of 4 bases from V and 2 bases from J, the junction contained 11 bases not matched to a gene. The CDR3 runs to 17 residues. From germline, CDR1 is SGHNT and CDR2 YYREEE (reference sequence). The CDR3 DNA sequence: TGTGCCAGCAGCGTAGGTTCCGGGACTAGCCTCACAGATACGCAGTATTTT. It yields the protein CASSVGSGTSLTDTQYF.

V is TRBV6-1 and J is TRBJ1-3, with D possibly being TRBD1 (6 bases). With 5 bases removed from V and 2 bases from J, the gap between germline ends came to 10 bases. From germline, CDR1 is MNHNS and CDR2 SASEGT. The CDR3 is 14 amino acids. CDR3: CASSLQGTGNTIYF. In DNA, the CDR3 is TGTGCCAGCAGTCTACAGGGAACTGGAAACACCATATATTTT.

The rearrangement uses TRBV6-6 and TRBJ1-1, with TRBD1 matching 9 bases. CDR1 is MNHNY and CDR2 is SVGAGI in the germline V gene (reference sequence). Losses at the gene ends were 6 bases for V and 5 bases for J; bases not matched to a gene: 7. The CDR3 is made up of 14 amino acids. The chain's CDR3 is CASRTGTGFTEAFF. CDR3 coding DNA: TGTGCCAGCAGGACCGGGACAGGGTTTACTGAAGCTTTCTTT.